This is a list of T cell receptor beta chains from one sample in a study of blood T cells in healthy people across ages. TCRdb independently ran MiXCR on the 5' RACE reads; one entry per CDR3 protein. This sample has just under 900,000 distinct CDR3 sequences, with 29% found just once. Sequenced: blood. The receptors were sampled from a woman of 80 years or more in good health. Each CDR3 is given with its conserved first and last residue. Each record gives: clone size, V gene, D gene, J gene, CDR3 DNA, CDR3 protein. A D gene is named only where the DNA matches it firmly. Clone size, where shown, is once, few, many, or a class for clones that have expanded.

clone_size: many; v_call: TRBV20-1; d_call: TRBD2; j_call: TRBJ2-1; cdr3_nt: TGCAGTGCCACCGGGACTAGCGGGGGGGCCAGGAATGAGCAGTTCTTC; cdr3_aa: CSATGTSGGARNEQFF
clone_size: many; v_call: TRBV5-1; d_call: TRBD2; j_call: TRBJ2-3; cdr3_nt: TGCGCCAGCAGCTTGGCGGTAGCGGGGGGGTCAGATACGCAGTATTTT; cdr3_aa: CASSLAVAGGSDTQYF
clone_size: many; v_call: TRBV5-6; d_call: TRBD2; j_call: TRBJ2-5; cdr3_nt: TGTGCCAGCAGCTTGCTGGGACTAGAACAAGAGACCCAGTACTTC; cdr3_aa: CASSLLGLEQETQYF
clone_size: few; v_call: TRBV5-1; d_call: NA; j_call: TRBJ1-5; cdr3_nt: TGCGCCAGCAAACTGTCGTATGATAGCAATCAGCCCCAGCATTTT; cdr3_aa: CASKLSYDSNQPQHF
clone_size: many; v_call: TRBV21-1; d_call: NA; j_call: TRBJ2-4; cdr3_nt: TGTGCCAGTCGCAGGACAGGGGGGAGAAACATTCAGTACTTC; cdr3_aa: CASRRTGGRNIQYF
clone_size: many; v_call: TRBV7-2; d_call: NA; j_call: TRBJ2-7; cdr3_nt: TGTGCCAGCAGTCCCACCGGGACGCGCTCCTACGAGCAGTACTTC; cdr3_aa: CASSPTGTRSYEQYF
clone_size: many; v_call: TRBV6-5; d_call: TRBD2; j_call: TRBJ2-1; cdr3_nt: TGTGCCAGCAGGCCAGGACTAGCCCCCTACAATGAGCAGTTCTTC; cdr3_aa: CASRPGLAPYNEQFF
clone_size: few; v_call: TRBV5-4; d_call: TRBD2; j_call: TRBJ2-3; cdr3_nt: TGTGCCAGCAGCTATCGGACTAGCGGGTCTTATACGCAGTATTTT; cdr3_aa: CASSYRTSGSYTQYF
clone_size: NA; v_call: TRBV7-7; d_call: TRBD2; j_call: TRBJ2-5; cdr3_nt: TGTGCCAGCAGCCTGGGACTAGCGGTGGCAGAGACCCAGTACTTC; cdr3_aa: CASSLGLAVAETQYF
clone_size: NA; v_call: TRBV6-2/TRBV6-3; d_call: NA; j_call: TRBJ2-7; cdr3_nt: TGTGTCAGCGCCAAAAAGGGGGGTTGGTACGAGCAGTACTTC; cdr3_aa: CVSAKKGGWYEQYF
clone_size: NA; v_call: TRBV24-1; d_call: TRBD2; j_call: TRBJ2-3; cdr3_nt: TGTGCCACCAGTGATGTTTTACGGGGGGGGCGTACGCAGTATTTT; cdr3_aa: CATSDVLRGGRTQYF
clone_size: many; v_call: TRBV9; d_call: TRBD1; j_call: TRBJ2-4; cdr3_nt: TGTGCCAGCAGCGTCGGACAGGGAAAAAACATTCAGTACTTC; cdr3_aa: CASSVGQGKNIQYF
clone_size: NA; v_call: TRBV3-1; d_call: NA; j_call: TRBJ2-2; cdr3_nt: TGTGCCAGCAGCCAAGCGAAAACCGCGCCGAACACCGGGGAGCTGTTTTTT; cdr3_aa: CASSQAKTAPNTGELFF
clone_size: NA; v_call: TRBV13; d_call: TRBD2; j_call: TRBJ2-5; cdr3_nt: TGTGCCAGCAGATGGGGACTAGCGGGAGCAGAGACCCAGTACTTC; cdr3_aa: CASRWGLAGAETQYF
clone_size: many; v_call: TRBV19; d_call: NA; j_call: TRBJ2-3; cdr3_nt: TGTGCCAGTAGGAATGGACGGAGAACAGATACGCAGTATTTT; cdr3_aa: CASRNGRRTDTQYF
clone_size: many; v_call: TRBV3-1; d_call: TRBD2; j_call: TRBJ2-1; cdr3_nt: TGTGCCAGCAGCCAAGGGACTAGCGGGGGGGCCCTTTTGGATGAGCAGTTCTTC; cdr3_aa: CASSQGTSGGALLDEQFF
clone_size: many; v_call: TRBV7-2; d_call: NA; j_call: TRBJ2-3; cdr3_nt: TGTGCCAGCAGCTCCTACGCTAGCACAGATACGCAGTATTTT; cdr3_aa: CASSSYASTDTQYF
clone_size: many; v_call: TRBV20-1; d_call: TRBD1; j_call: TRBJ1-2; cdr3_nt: TGCAGTGCTAAGACAGGGGTTGGGAACTATGGCTACACCTTC; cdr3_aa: CSAKTGVGNYGYTF
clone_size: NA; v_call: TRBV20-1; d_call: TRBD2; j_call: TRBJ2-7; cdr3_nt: TGCAGTGCTAGAGTCCCCAGCGGGGGGTACAATGAGCAGTACTTC; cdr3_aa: CSARVPSGGYNEQYF
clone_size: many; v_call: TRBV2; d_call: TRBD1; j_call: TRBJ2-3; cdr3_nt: TGTGCCAGCAGCTTACCGGGACAGAGCACAGATACGCAGTATTTT; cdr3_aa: CASSLPGQSTDTQYF
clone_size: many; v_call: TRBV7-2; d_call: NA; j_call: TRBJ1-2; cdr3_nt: TGTGCCAGCAGCGCTAACGGGGTGGTGGGTCCTGGCTACACCTTC; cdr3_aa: CASSANGVVGPGYTF
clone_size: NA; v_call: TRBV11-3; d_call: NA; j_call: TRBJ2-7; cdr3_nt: TGTGCCGGCAGCTCACGGAGTACCCCAGGGGCCCAGTACTTC; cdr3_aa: CAGSSRSTPGAQYF
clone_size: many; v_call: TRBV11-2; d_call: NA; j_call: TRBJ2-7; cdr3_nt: TGTGCCAGCAGCCCGCAGGGACGAACCTCCTACGAGCAGTACTTC; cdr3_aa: CASSPQGRTSYEQYF
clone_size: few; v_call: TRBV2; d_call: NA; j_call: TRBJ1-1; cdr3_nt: TGTGCCAGCATCCCTGGGAATGGGGGTTGGAACACTGAAGCTTTCTTT; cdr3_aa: CASIPGNGGWNTEAFF
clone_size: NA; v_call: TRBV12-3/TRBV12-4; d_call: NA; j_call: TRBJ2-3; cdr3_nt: TGTGCCAGCATCCTACAGGGAGTGCGCCCGGATACGCAGTATTTT; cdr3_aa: CASILQGVRPDTQYF
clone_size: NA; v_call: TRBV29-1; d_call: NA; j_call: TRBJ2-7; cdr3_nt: TGCAGCGTTGAAGATTGGCCGACTTACGAGCAGTACTTC; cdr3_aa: CSVEDWPTYEQYF
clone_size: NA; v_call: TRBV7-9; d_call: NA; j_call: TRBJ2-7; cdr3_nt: TGTGCCAGCAGCTCGATGGCGGCATTGCCGGGGCACGAGCAGTACTTC; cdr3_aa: CASSSMAALPGHEQYF
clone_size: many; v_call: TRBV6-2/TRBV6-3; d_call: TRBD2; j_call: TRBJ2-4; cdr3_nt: TGTGCCAGCAGTTACTCGAGCCTAGCGGGGGGCGAACTAGCCAAAAACATTCAGTACTTC; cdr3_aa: CASSYSSLAGGELAKNIQYF
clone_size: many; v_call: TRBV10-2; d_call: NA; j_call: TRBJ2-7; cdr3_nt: TGCGCCAGCAGGGGCTCGCGTGGGGGCGAGCAGTACTTC; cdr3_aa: CASRGSRGGEQYF
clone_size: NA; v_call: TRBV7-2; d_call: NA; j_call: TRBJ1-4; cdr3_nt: TGTGCCAGCAGCTTAACGGCACCCCGGTCAACTAATGAAAAACTGTTTTTT; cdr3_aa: CASSLTAPRSTNEKLFF
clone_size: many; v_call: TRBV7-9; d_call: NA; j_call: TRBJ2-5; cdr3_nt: TGTGCCAGCAGTCCCGGGCAGGTGGCGGAGACCCAGTACTTC; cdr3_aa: CASSPGQVAETQYF